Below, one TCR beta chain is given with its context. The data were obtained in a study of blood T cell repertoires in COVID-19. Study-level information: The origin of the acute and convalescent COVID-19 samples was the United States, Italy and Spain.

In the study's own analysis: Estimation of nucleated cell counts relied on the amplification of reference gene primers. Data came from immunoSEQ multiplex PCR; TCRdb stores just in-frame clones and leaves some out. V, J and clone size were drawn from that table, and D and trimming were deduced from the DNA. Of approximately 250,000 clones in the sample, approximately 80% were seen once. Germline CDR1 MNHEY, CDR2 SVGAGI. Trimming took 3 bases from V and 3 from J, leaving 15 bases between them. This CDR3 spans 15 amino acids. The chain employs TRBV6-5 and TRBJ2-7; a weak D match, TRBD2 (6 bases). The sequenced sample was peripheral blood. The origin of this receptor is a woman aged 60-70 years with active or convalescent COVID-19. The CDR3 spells CASSYGGSPLYEQYF. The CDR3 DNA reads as TGTGCCAGCAGTTATGGGGGGAGCCCTCTCTACGAGCAGTACTTC.